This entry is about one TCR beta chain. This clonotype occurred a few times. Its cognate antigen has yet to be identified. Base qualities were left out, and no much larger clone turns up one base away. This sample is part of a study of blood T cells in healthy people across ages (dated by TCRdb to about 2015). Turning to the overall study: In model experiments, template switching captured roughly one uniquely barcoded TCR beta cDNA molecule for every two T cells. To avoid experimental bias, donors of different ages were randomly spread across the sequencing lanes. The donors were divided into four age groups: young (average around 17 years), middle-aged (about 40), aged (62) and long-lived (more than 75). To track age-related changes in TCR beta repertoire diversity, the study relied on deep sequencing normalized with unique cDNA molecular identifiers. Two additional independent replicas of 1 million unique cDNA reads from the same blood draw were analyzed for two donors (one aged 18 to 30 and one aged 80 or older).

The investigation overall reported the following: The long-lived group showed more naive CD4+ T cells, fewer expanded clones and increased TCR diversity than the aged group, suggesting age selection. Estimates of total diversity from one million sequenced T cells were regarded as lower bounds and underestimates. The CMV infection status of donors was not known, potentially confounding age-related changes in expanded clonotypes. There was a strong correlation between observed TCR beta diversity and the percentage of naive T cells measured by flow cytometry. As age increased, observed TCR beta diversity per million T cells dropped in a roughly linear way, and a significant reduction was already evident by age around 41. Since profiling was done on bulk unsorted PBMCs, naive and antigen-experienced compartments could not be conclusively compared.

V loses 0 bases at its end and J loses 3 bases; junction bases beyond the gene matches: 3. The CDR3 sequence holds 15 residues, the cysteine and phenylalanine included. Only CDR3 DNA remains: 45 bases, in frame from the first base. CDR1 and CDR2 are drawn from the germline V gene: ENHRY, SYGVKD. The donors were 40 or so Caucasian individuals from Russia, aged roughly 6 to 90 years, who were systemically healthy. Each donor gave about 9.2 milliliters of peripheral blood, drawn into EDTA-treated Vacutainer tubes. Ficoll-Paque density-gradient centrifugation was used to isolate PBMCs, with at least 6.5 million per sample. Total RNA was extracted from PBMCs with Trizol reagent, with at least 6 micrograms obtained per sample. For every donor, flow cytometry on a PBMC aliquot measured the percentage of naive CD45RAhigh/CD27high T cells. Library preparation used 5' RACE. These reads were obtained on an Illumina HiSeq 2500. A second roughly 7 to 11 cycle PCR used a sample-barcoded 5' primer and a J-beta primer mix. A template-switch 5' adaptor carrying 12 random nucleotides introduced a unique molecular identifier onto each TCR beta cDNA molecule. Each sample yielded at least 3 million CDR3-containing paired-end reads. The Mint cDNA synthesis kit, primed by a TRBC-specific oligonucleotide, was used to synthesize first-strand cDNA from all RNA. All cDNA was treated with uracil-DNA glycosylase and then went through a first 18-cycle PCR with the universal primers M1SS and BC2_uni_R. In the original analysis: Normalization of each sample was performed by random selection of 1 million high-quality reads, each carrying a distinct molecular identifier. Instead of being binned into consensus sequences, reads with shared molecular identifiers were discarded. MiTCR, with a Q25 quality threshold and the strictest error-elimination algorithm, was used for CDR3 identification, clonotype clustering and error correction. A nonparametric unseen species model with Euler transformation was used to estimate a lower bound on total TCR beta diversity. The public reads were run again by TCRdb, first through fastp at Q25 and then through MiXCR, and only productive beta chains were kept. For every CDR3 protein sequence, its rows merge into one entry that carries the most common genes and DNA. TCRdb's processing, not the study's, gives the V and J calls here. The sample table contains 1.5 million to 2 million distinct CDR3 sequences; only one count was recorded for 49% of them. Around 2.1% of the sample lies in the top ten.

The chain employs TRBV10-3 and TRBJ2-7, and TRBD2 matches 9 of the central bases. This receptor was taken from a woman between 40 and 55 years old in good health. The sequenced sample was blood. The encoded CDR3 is CAISESARGGYEQYF. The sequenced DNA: TGTGCCATCAGTGAGTCGGCGCGGGGGGGCTACGAGCAGTACTTC.